These 26 T cell receptor beta chains were all obtained from the same sample, sequenced in a study of cytomegalovirus exposure and HLA in healthy donors. This table comes from immunoSEQ multiplex PCR, and its TCRdb copy is limited to in-frame clones, with some not included. The sample consists of approximately 240,000 clones, 85% to 95% of them appearing once. Material: PBMCs. The receptor set was obtained from a woman between 18 and 29 years old in good health and CMV-seronegative.

The CDR3: CAITGLAGADTQYF. CDR3 nucleotide sequence: TGTGCCATCACGGGACTAGCGGGAGCAGATACGCAGTATTTT. This rearrangement joins TRBV10-3 to TRBJ2-3; 14 nucleotides agree with TRBD2. Looked up from germline, CDR1 is ENHRY and CDR2 is SYGVKD. CDR3 length: 14 amino acids. J gave up 4 bases and V 7 bases, and 1 base lay outside the gene matches.

The gene calls are TRBV7-8 and TRBJ1-2; TRBD1 might be the D (5 bases). The CDR3 is 14 amino acids. The germline V gene has CDR1 SGHVS and CDR2 FQNEAQ. Trimming removed 3 bases at V and 0 bases at J, with 8 bases between. The CDR3 here is CASSFPGANYGYTF. CDR3 in DNA: TGTGCCAGCAGCTTTCCGGGGGCTAACTATGGCTACACCTTC.

The chain carries TRBV5-6 and TRBJ2-7; 11 bases are a match to TRBD1. CDR1 SGHDT and CDR2 YYEEEE come from the germline V gene. V dropped 7 bases and J dropped 3; count of bases not matched to a gene: 3. The CDR3 has 13 residues. For the CDR3, the DNA is TGTGCCAGCCGAGGGACAGGGGGCTACGAGCAGTACTTC. It encodes CASRGTGGYEQYF.

The rearrangement joins TRBV6-6 to TRBJ2-1, with 10 bases aligning to TRBD1. Looked up from germline, CDR1 is MNHNY and CDR2 is SVGAGI (reference sequence). V shed 10 bases and J 3 bases; nucleotides not matched to a gene: 12. The CDR3 consists of 16 residues. CDR3 DNA sequence: TGTGCCACCGAGGGATCTTGGACAGGGGGCTACAATGAGCAGTTCTTC. Translated: CATEGSWTGGYNEQFF.

This chain joins TRBV19 and TRBJ1-1, with D possibly being TRBD1 (5 bases). Germline V CDR1 and CDR2: LNHDA, SQIVND (reference sequence). Trimming removed 4 bases at V and 1 base at J, with 13 bases between. This CDR3 contains 15 residues. The CDR3 is CASSTRGLQNTEAFF. Here the CDR3 DNA reads TGTGCCAGTAGTACGAGGGGACTTCAGAACACTGAAGCTTTCTTT.

This chain joins TRBV27 and TRBJ2-5, with 7 positions matching TRBD1. This CDR3 region has 16 residues. V dropped 0 bases and J dropped 4; count of bases not matched to a gene: 8. CDR1 and CDR2 (germline): MNHEY, SMNVEV (reference sequence). CDR3 loop: CASSLSTDRTLETQYF. Written as DNA, the CDR3 is TGTGCCAGCAGTTTATCCACGGACAGGACTCTAGAGACCCAGTACTTC.

This clone occurred once. The gene calls are TRBV19 and TRBJ1-2; weak D call: TRBD1 (6 bases). Germline CDR1 is LNHDA and CDR2 is SQIVND (reference sequence). There are 13 residues in the CDR3. The ends were cut back, 5 bases at V and 7 bases at J, with 14 bases in the middle. CDR3 loop: CASSGHRDGGYTF. The DNA of the CDR3 is TGTGCCAGTAGTGGACACAGGGATGGTGGCTACACCTTC.

The rearrangement uses TRBV28 and TRBJ2-7; D might be TRBD1 (6 bases). Germline lookup yields CDR1 MDHEN and CDR2 SYDVKM. The CDR3 length is 17 residues. Trimming stripped 5 bases from V and 2 bases from J, with 22 bases between. CDR3 nucleotide sequence: TGTGCCAGCAGTCCTTCGACAGGCCCAGGATTTGCCTACGAGCAGTACTTC. This codes for CASSPSTGPGFAYEQYF.

The J gene is TRBJ1-4, the V gene TRBV19; D is unresolved. Per the germline V gene, CDR1 is LNHDA and CDR2 is SQIVND (reference sequence). Trimming shortened V by 5 bases and J by 0 bases, and 28 bases separated the two germline ends. CDR3 size: 21 residues. CDR3 nucleotide sequence: TGTGCCAGTAGTCTATTCGAGGAGACTAGGACGATAGTTGCAACTAATGAAAAACTGTTTTTT. Its protein is CASSLFEETRTIVATNEKLFF. Filled out from reference TRBV19 and TRBJ1-4, the complete variable domain reads DGGITQSPKYLFRKEGQNVTLSCEQNLNHDAMYWYRQDPGQGLRLIYYSQIVNDFQKGDIAEGYSVSREKKESFPLTVTSAQKNPTAFYLCASSLFEETRTIVATNEKLFFGSGTQLSVL.

This CDR3 reads CASSSGGHEKLFF. The CDR3 DNA reads TGTGCCAGCAGCTCCGGGGGTCATGAAAAACTGTTTTTT. The chain employs TRBV7-9 and TRBJ1-4, with TRBD1 as a possible D gene (5 bases). The CDR3 is 13 residues long. The V end was cut by 4 bases, the J end by 6 bases, with 9 bases between. In germline, CDR1 is SEHNR, CDR2 FQNEAQ (reference sequence). Full variable domain (rest looked up from reference TRBV7-9 and TRBJ1-4): DTGVSQNPRHKITKRGQNVTFRCDPISEHNRLYWYRQTLGQGPEFLTYFQNEAQLEKSRLLSDRFSAERPKGSFSTLEIQRTEQGDSAMYLCASSSGGHEKLFFGSGTQLSVL.

This clone was counted between two and nine times. DNA of the CDR3: TGTGCCTCCCAGGCCCAGGGCGTGGCCGGGGAGCTGTTTTTT. Amino acid sequence: CASQAQGVAGELFF. The chain is built from TRBV28 and TRBJ2-2; weak D call: TRBD1 (5 bases). Per the germline V gene, CDR1 is MDHEN and CDR2 is SYDVKM. The ends were cut back, 11 bases at V and 6 bases at J, with 19 bases in the middle. This CDR3 has 14 residues.

J is TRBJ2-7 and V is TRBV10-3; D might be TRBD2 (6 bases). CDR3 length: 15 amino acids. V lost 6 bases, J lost 5 bases, and 20 bases lay in between. Germline V lookup: CDR1 ENHRY, CDR2 SYGVKD. CDR3 DNA: TGTGCCATCAGGGACCCCGGCGGGACGGGGCACGAGCAGTACTTC. Its protein is CAIRDPGGTGHEQYF.

The rearrangement links TRBV5-6 to TRBJ1-5; maybe TRBD1 (5 bases). The CDR3 covers 15 residues. V was shortened by 2 bases and J by 2 bases, with 11 bases between the two germline ends. Germline V lookup: CDR1 SGHDT, CDR2 YYEEEE. The DNA of the CDR3 is TGTGCCAGCAGCTTCGGCAGGGCTGGCAATCAGCCCCAGCATTTT. Protein: CASSFGRAGNQPQHF.

J is TRBJ1-5 and V is TRBV19; TRBD1 might be the D (5 bases). Germline CDR1 is LNHDA and CDR2 is SQIVND (reference sequence). With 3 bases removed from V and 3 bases from J, the gap between germline ends came to 12 bases. The CDR3 spans 15 residues. The chain's CDR3 is CASSMGRGYNQPQHF. The CDR3 DNA reads as TGTGCCAGTAGTATGGGGAGGGGCTACAATCAGCCCCAGCATTTT.

V is TRBV5-1 and J is TRBJ1-2, with 8 positions matching TRBD1. From germline, CDR1 is SGHRS and CDR2 YFSETQ. With 5 bases clipped from V and 6 bases from J, the junction kept 9 bases outside the gene matches. This CDR3 is 14 amino acids long. Written as DNA, the CDR3 is TGCGCCAGCAGATCCGGGACAGGAACCAATGGCTACACCTTC. This sequence encodes CASRSGTGTNGYTF.

The rearrangement joins TRBV11-3 to TRBJ1-1; D unclear. This CDR3 contains 14 residues. Looked up from germline, CDR1 is SGHNT and CDR2 is YENEEA. Trimming left V 1 base short and J 1 base short, with 7 bases between. CDR3 sequence (DNA): TGTGCCAGCAGCTTAGCGGGTAGGAACACTGAAGCTTTCTTT. Amino acids: CASSLAGRNTEAFF.

V gene TRBV7-8 combines with J gene TRBJ2-7; 11 bases agree with TRBD1. Germline loops: CDR1 SGHVS, CDR2 FQNEAQ. The CDR3 is made up of 16 amino acids. Losses at the gene ends were 4 bases for V and 5 bases for J; bases not matched to a gene: 10. CDR3 in DNA: TGTGCCAGCAGCTCACGCCGGGACAGGGGGTACCACGAGCAGTACTTC. It is translated as CASSSRRDRGYHEQYF.

On this clone itself: Other DNA sequences in the sample encode the same CDR3. This chain connects TRBV20-1 to TRBJ2-7; D is unresolved. The germline V and J ends were trimmed by 3 bases and 3 bases, with 6 bases remaining between them. The CDR3 runs 11 residues. Germline V gene sequence: CDR1 DFQATT, CDR2 SNEGSKA (reference sequence). CDR3 nucleotides: TGCAGTGCTAGGACGGGCTACGAGCAGTACTTC. It yields the protein CSARTGYEQYF.

This chain links TRBV27 with TRBJ2-1, with 8 bases that match TRBD1. The CDR3 is 14 amino acids. V was pared by 7 bases and J by 8 bases, with 10 bases of the junction left unmatched. Germline CDR1 reads MNHEY; CDR2 reads SMNVEV (reference sequence). This CDR3 reads CASTRQGRGDEQFF. Written as DNA, the CDR3 is TGTGCCAGCACGAGACAGGGGAGAGGAGATGAGCAGTTCTTC.

The rearrangement uses TRBV18 and TRBJ1-4; 8 positions agree with TRBD1. Unmatched junction bases numbered 4, after V lost 0 bases and J lost 7 bases. CDR1 and CDR2 (germline): KGHSH, LQKENI. CDR3 size: 15 residues. The CDR3 region is CASSPPRGRGEKLFF. CDR3 sequence (DNA): TGTGCCAGCTCACCACCCAGGGGGCGCGGTGAAAAACTGTTTTTT.

The V gene is TRBV5-1, the J gene TRBJ2-3; 8 nucleotides align to TRBD2. Per the germline V gene, CDR1 is SGHRS and CDR2 is YFSETQ. This CDR3 comprises 15 residues. The V segment lost 5 bases and the J segment 8 bases; nucleotides outside the gene matches: 13. The CDR3 here is CASSSGISGRGTQYF. The CDR3 DNA follows: TGCGCCAGCAGTTCCGGTATAAGCGGGAGAGGTACGCAGTATTTT.

This clone has just a few counts. V gene TRBV18 combines with J gene TRBJ1-2; tentatively, D is TRBD1 (5 bases). Germline V CDR1 and CDR2: KGHSH, LQKENI. Deletions cut 3 bases from V and 3 bases from J, with 17 bases between. The CDR3 is made up of 16 amino acids. CDR3: CASSPLHRGVDYGYTF. The CDR3 nucleotides are TGTGCCAGCTCACCCTTGCATCGGGGGGTCGACTATGGCTACACCTTC.

This clone was seen once. The chain couples TRBV6-5 to TRBJ2-5; 8 nucleotides line up with TRBD2. The CDR3 contains 16 residues. V lost 0 bases, J lost 5 bases, and 8 bases stayed unmatched. The germline V gene encodes CDR1 MNHEY and CDR2 SVGAGI. CDR3 nucleotide sequence: TGTGCCAGCAGTTACTCGATTGTCGGGGGGGCGGAGACCCAGTACTTC. As protein: CASSYSIVGGAETQYF.

V is TRBV18 and J is TRBJ1-2, with TRBD1 identical over 8 bases. Germline V CDR1 and CDR2: KGHSH, LQKENI. This CDR3 region has 14 residues. V lost 6 bases to trimming and J lost 8 bases; unmatched junction nucleotides: 11. The CDR3 protein is CASSPERTGFGYTF. The CDR3 DNA sequence: TGTGCCAGCTCTCCAGAAAGGACAGGGTTCGGCTACACCTTC.

This chain joins TRBV28 and TRBJ1-5, with D tentatively TRBD1 (6 bases). V lost 7 bases and J 1 base, leaving 17 bases between the germline ends. In germline, CDR1 is MDHEN, CDR2 SYDVKM. The CDR3 is 16 amino acids. The CDR3 region has the DNA TGTGCCAGCACCCAGTCGGGGGGCTGGAGCAATCAGCCCCAGCATTTT. Its protein product is CASTQSGGWSNQPQHF.

This clone occurred a few times. The chain is built from TRBV5-6 and TRBJ1-6; 7 bases are a match to TRBD1. Germline CDR1 reads SGHDT; CDR2 reads YYEEEE. V was clipped by 5 bases and J by 7 bases; unmatched bases: 9. The CDR3 covers 15 residues. Written as DNA, the CDR3 is TGTGCCAGCAGTGGGGCGGGACAGTGGAATTCACCCCTCCACTTT. It is translated as CASSGAGQWNSPLHF.